The next 10 T cell receptor beta chains were all read from a single sample in a study of spatial heterogeneity in lung cancer. Study-wide results and caveats: How many expanded intratumoral alpha and beta TCRs were present tracked the tumor mutation count, which was a count of nonsynonymous mutations.

Their recognized antigens are unknown. Regarding time point: sample taken at primary tumor resection. TCRdb redid the calling of the 5' RACE reads with MiXCR, one entry per CDR3 protein. The profile covers fewer than 2,000 distinct CDR3 sequences, with roughly 13% appearing a single time and roughly two fifths taken by the ten largest. Specimen: lung tumor tissue, collected at surgery. Receptors originate from a male donor with early-stage non-small cell lung cancer.

Only one count was recorded for this clonotype. The rearrangement joins TRBV6-1 to TRBJ1-1; tentative D call: TRBD1 (5 bases). CDR1 and CDR2 from the germline V gene are MNHNS and SASEGT. The CDR3 is made up of 14 amino acids. V lost 6 bases and J 4 bases, leaving 15 bases between the germline ends. The CDR3 DNA sequence: TGTGCCAGCAGGCCCTTCGGGGACTCCACTGAAGCTTTCTTT. Translated: CASRPFGDSTEAFF.

This clonotype is medium-sized (0.01 to 0.1%) in the sample. The chain has TRBV5-1 and TRBJ2-5, with D possibly being TRBD1 or TRBD2 (5 bases each). CDR3 length equals 14 residues. From germline, CDR1 is SGHRS and CDR2 YFSETQ. V lost 4 bases and J 4 bases, leaving 14 bases between the germline ends. CDR3 loop: CASSRDVGRETQYF. For the CDR3, the DNA is TGCGCCAGCAGCCGGGACGTGGGCCGAGAGACCCAGTACTTC.

This clonotype was seen only a few times. A read error may be the cause here, since a much bigger clone is one base away. This chain links TRBV5-4 with TRBJ2-7, with TRBD2 matching over 7 bases. V lost 7 bases and J lost 1; bases outside the gene matches: 14. The V gene's germline CDR1 is SGHNT and CDR2 YYREEE (reference sequence). The CDR3 runs 16 residues. CDR3 residues: CASHKREGVGSYEQYF. The DNA of the CDR3 is TGTGCCAGCCACAAGAGGGAGGGCGTTGGATCCTACGAGCAGTACTTC. The full variable domain, rest sourced from reference TRBV5-4 and TRBJ2-7, is ETGVTQSPTHLIKTRGQQVTLRCSSQSGHNTVSWYQQALGQGPQFIFQYYREEENGRGNFPPRFSGLQFPNYSSELNVNALELDDSALYLCASHKREGVGSYEQYFGPGTRLTVT.

Judged by abundance, this clonotype is medium-sized. This chain connects TRBV14 to TRBJ2-7; D is unclear. The CDR3 loop spans 14 amino acids. Between the trimmed V and J ends, which lost 0 bases and 7 bases, there was a span of 13 bases. Germline V gene sequence: CDR1 SGHDN, CDR2 FVKESK. In nucleotides, the CDR3 is TGTGCCAGCAGCCAAGATTCCGGGCGTCGGGAGCAGTACTTC. Residues: CASSQDSGRREQYF.

In its sample, this clonotype was seen a few times. The chain uses TRBV2 and TRBJ1-6; D gene ambiguous. The V gene lost 2 bases and the J gene lost 0 bases, with 5 bases spanning the gap. The CDR3 consists of 15 residues. Germline CDR1 SNHLY, CDR2 FYNNEI. This CDR3 reads CASSERSSYNSPLHF. As DNA, the CDR3 is TGTGCCAGCAGTGAACGGAGCTCCTATAATTCACCCCTCCACTTT.

By sample fraction, this clonotype is medium-sized. This chain links TRBV28 with TRBJ2-2, with TRBD1 as a possible D gene (5 bases). The germline V gene encodes CDR1 MDHEN and CDR2 SYDVKM. V was clipped by 4 bases and J by 7 bases, with 7 bases between them. This CDR3 contains 12 residues. The chain's CDR3 is CASSSTVGELFF. The CDR3 DNA follows: TGTGCCAGCAGTTCGACAGTCGGGGAGCTGTTTTTT.

This clonotype occurred many times. One end of the junction is discordant with germline, which a read error may explain. V is TRBV9 and J is TRBJ1-3; no clear D. The length of the CDR3 is 17 residues. Germline V lookup: CDR1 SGDLS, CDR2 YYNGEE. The CDR3 is CASSVSPRAVSENTIYF. CDR3 coding DNA: TGTGCCAGCAGCGTATCCCCCAGAGCAGTCTCTGAAAACACCATATATTTT.

This clonotype has a count of ten or more. This chain joins TRBV7-6 and TRBJ2-3, with 11 bases that match TRBD2. Germline V gene lookup returns CDR1 SGHVS and CDR2 FNYEAQ. The CDR3 consists of 16 residues. V was clipped by 6 bases and J by 6 bases; unmatched bases: 11. CDR3 coding DNA: TGTGCCAGCAGGCCCAAGCTAGCGGGAGGTCTTGATACGCAGTATTTT. Protein sequence: CASRPKLAGGLDTQYF.

A few counts support this clonotype. The chain employs TRBV4-2 and TRBJ2-4; 9 bases line up with TRBD2. In germline, CDR1 is LGHNA, CDR2 YNFKEQ. The CDR3 is 15 amino acids. Unmatched junction bases numbered 6, after V lost 5 bases and J lost 4 bases. CDR3 sequence (DNA): TGTGCCAGCAGCGAGAGGGCGGGGGGGAAAAACATTCAGTACTTC. Protein: CASSERAGGKNIQYF.

This clonotype is categorized as medium-sized. This rearrangement joins TRBV10-3 to TRBJ2-3; D gene unclear. V lost 8 bases and J 6 bases, leaving 9 bases between the germline ends. The CDR3 runs to 11 residues. Germline CDR1 ENHRY, CDR2 SYGVKD. For the CDR3, the DNA is TGTGCCATCCAAGGCAGTGATACGCAGTATTTT. The encoded protein is CAIQGSDTQYF.